The 3 T cell receptor beta chains below were found in one sample sequenced in a study of cytomegalovirus exposure and HLA in healthy donors. It was with 60 Vbeta and 13 Jbeta primers that the PCR ran. TCRdb's copy holds only in-frame clones and misses some; the assay was immunoSEQ multiplex PCR. The repertoire table contains about 200,000 clones. Sequencing input: PBMCs. These receptors were obtained from a man in his thirties or forties in good health and CMV-seronegative.

The J gene is TRBJ2-3, the V gene TRBV5-1; 8 nucleotides match TRBD2. Unmatched junction bases numbered 5, after V lost 3 bases and J lost 5 bases. The CDR3 consists of 14 residues. Per germline, CDR1 SGHRS and CDR2 YFSETQ. For the CDR3, the DNA is TGCGCCAGCAGCTCAATAGCGGGAATAGATACGCAGTATTTT. Its protein product is CASSSIAGIDTQYF.

The rearrangement uses TRBV10-3 and TRBJ2-2; D possibly corresponds to TRBD2 (5 bases). The V end was cut by 2 bases, the J end by 1 base, with 11 bases between. The CDR3 loop spans 16 amino acids. Looked up from germline, CDR1 is ENHRY and CDR2 is SYGVKD. The CDR3 reads CAISEVGNLNTGELFF. CDR3 nucleotides: TGTGCCATCAGTGAGGTCGGGAATTTGAACACCGGGGAGCTGTTTTTT.

The chain links TRBV19 to TRBJ2-3; 9 positions match TRBD1. The junction had 8 bases not matched to a gene; V was cut back by 4 bases and J by 0 bases. The germline CDR1 and CDR2 sequences are LNHDA and SQIVND (reference sequence). The CDR3 consists of 17 residues. CDR3 region: CASSNSRDRASTDTQYF. DNA for the CDR3: TGTGCCAGTAGTAACTCCCGGGACAGGGCGAGCACAGATACGCAGTATTTT.